Sequencing of this T cell receptor (beta chain) was carried out in a study of control samples from healthy donors and cancer patients. Germline V gives CDR1 SGHKS, CDR2 YYEKEE (reference sequence). With 4 bases removed from V and 9 bases from J, the gap between germline ends came to 20 bases. This CDR3 contains 16 residues. Clones were sequenced by immunoSEQ multiplex PCR, and TCRdb holds only the in-frame ones, with some missing. The sample carries some 130,000 clones, about nine tenths recorded once. This sequence originates from a man aged 18 to 30 in good health. The sample taken for sequencing was blood. V is TRBV5-5 and J is TRBJ1-6; tentatively, D is TRBD1 (5 bases). CDR3: CASSPDSGQGGSPLHF. The CDR3 bases are TGTGCCAGCAGCCCGGATTCTGGGCAGGGAGGTTCACCCCTCCACTTT.